These 24 T cell receptor beta chains originate from one sample sequenced in a study of T-cell memory formation after mild COVID-19. TCRdb itself ran the 5' RACE reads through MiXCR, one entry per CDR3 protein. The table includes about 540,000 distinct CDR3 sequences, around 21% detected once. Sequenced input: PBMCs or a T cell subset sorted from them (not recorded which). Source of these receptors: an adult woman who had mild COVID-19 (a few samples of this study predate the infection). Cell type and time point are not known.

This chain connects TRBV5-1 to TRBJ2-3; TRBD2 agrees at 12 bases. Germline trimming cut 0 bases from V and 4 bases from J; bases unmatched to any gene: 9. CDR1 and CDR2 from the germline V gene are SGHRS and YFSETQ. The CDR3 is 18 amino acids. The CDR3 nucleotides are TGCGCCAGCAGCTTGGGAGCTCTAGCGGGAGGGCACGCAGATACGCAGTATTTT. It is translated as CASSLGALAGGHADTQYF.

In its sample, this clonotype was seen a few times. The chain is built from TRBV5-6 and TRBJ1-6; D remains unclear. The germline V and J ends were trimmed by 9 bases and 8 bases, with 18 bases remaining between them. Germline lookup yields CDR1 SGHDT and CDR2 YYEEEE. The CDR3 is 14 amino acids. CDR3 nucleotide sequence: TGTGCCACCGGCGGAGGCGTCTTCGATTCACCCCTCCACTTT. Amino acids: CATGGGVFDSPLHF.

The chain uses TRBV20-1 and TRBJ2-7; 11 bases map to TRBD2. V shed 6 bases, J shed 2 bases, and the junction held 6 bases outside the gene matches. Germline loops: CDR1 DFQATT, CDR2 SNEGSKA (reference sequence). This CDR3 has 14 residues. Here the CDR3 reads CSARTSGWPYEQYF. The DNA for the CDR3 is TGCAGTGCAAGGACTAGCGGGTGGCCCTACGAGCAGTACTTC.

The V call is TRBV2, the J call TRBJ1-6, with D possibly TRBD1 on 6 matching bases. The CDR3 is 14 residues long. The V and J ends lost 6 bases and 8 bases respectively, with 14 bases between them. The germline CDR1 and CDR2 sequences are SNHLY and FYNNEI. The CDR3 DNA follows: TGTGCCAGCAGATCGGACAGTGCTCATTCACCCCTCCACTTT. Encoded protein: CASRSDSAHSPLHF.

The V gene is TRBV20-1, the J gene TRBJ2-7; D gene unclear. Germline V gene data show CDR1 as DFQATT and CDR2 as SNEGSKA (reference sequence). V was trimmed by 0 bases and J by 2 bases, leaving 2 bases between them. The CDR3 contains 11 residues. CDR3 sequence: CSARDPYEQYF. In DNA form, the CDR3 reads TGCAGTGCTAGAGATCCCTACGAGCAGTACTTC.

The CDR3 reads CASSKSASYNEQFF. CDR3 coding DNA: TGTGCCAGCAGCAAGAGCGCTTCCTACAATGAGCAGTTCTTC. V is TRBV12-3 or TRBV12-4 and J is TRBJ2-1; D remains unclear. With 6 bases removed from V and 1 base from J, the gap between germline ends came to 10 bases. There are 14 residues in the CDR3.

The rearrangement links TRBV5-1 to TRBJ2-5; TRBD2 agrees at 7 bases. Germline V gene sequence: CDR1 SGHRS, CDR2 YFSETQ. The CDR3 sequence is 13 residues long. Unmatched junction bases numbered 6, after V lost 5 bases and J lost 5 bases. The CDR3 coding sequence is TGCGCCAGCAGTCCGGACGGGAGGGAGACCCAGTACTTC. Translation: CASSPDGRETQYF.

The chain carries TRBV3-1 and TRBJ2-7; D not resolved. Germline loops: CDR1 LGHDT, CDR2 YNNKEL (reference sequence). V lost 5 bases, J lost 2 bases, and 13 bases lay in between. This CDR3 is 14 amino acids long. The CDR3: CASSAVLVPYEQYF. In nucleotides, the CDR3 is TGTGCCAGCAGCGCCGTGTTAGTCCCCTACGAGCAGTACTTC.

This chain links TRBV20-1 with TRBJ1-3, with a weak D call TRBD1 (6 bases). The CDR3 totals 17 residues. Germline lookup yields CDR1 DFQATT and CDR2 SNEGSKA (reference sequence). Trimming took off 1 base at V and 0 bases at J, with 16 bases between the two ends. The DNA for the CDR3 is TGCAGTGCTAGAGTAGTAGGGGGGACAAGCTCTGGAAACACCATATATTTT. Amino acids: CSARVVGGTSSGNTIYF.

The rearrangement joins TRBV12-3 or TRBV12-4 to TRBJ1-2; 11 bases match TRBD1. The CDR3 has 15 residues. The J segment lost 2 bases and the V segment lost 5 bases, leaving 4 bases of the junction unmatched. Written as DNA, the CDR3 is TGTGCCAGCAGTGGGGGGACAGGGGGAAACTATGGCTACACCTTC. As protein: CASSGGTGGNYGYTF.

This clonotype appeared a few times. The rearrangement joins TRBV6-5 to TRBJ1-6; 11 bases are a match to TRBD1. The germline V gene has CDR1 MNHEY and CDR2 SVGAGI. Trimming at V came to 6 bases and at J to 11 bases, leaving 6 bases not matched to a gene. There are 14 residues in the CDR3. The CDR3 DNA sequence: TGTGCCAGCAGGCCCGGGACAGGGGGACCACCCCTCCACTTT. It encodes CASRPGTGGPPLHF.

V usage is TRBV5-1 and J usage is TRBJ1-1; D unclear. Germline V gives CDR1 SGHRS, CDR2 YFSETQ. The CDR3 has 13 amino acids. Deletions cut 6 bases from V and 1 base from J, with 10 bases between. CDR3 amino acids: CASTMDRNTEAFF. For the CDR3, the DNA is TGCGCCAGCACCATGGACCGGAACACTGAAGCTTTCTTT.

This clonotype has a handful of counts. This sequence joins TRBV7-7 and TRBJ2-1; TRBD2 matches 12 bases. The CDR3 loop spans 16 amino acids. Germline CDR1 and CDR2: SSHAT and FNYEAQ (reference sequence). V lost 2 bases to trimming and J lost 9 bases; unmatched junction nucleotides: 8. CDR3 sequence: CASSLCTSGGLCEQFF. The CDR3 region has the DNA TGTGCCAGCAGCTTATGCACTAGCGGGGGGTTGTGTGAGCAGTTCTTC. Drawing the rest from reference TRBV7-7 and TRBJ2-1, the complete variable domain is GAGVSQSPRYKVTKRGQDVTLRCDPISSHATLYWYQQALGQGPEFLTYFNYEAQPDKSGLPSDRFSAERPEGSISTLTIQRTEQRDSAMYRCASSLCTSGGLCEQFFGPGTRLTVL.

The V and J genes are TRBV5-8 and TRBJ2-5, with 12 bases fitting TRBD2. The CDR3 covers 18 residues. Germline-derived CDR1 and CDR2 are SGHTS and YDEGEE. V shed 7 bases and J 6 bases; nucleotides not matched to a gene: 19. CDR3 sequence: CASEGGDLAGGPRKTQYF. CDR3 sequence (DNA): TGTGCCAGCGAGGGGGGCGACCTAGCGGGAGGGCCTCGAAAGACCCAGTACTTC.

This clonotype was observed a handful of times. This rearrangement joins TRBV6-2 or TRBV6-3 to TRBJ2-7, with a weak D call TRBD1 (6 bases). This CDR3 region has 12 residues. Trimming shortened V by 6 bases and J by 8 bases, and 14 bases separated the two germline ends. Germline V CDR1 and CDR2: MNHEY, SVGEGT. As DNA, the CDR3 is TGTGCCAGCAGAAATGCCAGGGGTCAGCAGTACTTC. Translation: CASRNARGQQYF.

The V gene is TRBV6-6, the J gene TRBJ2-7, with 11 nucleotides matching TRBD2. The CDR3 is 20 amino acids. Looked up from germline, CDR1 is MNHNY and CDR2 is SVGAGI (reference sequence). V dropped 0 bases and J dropped 3; count of bases not matched to a gene: 16. CDR3 nucleotide sequence: TGTGCCAGCAGTTACTCGGTACCTAGCGGGAGGACCTTAGAGGTCTACGAGCAGTACTTC. It yields the protein CASSYSVPSGRTLEVYEQYF.

The chain is built from TRBV29-1 and TRBJ2-5, with 8 bases fitting TRBD2. The CDR3 has 16 amino acids. The ends lost 0 bases at V and 1 base at J; junction bases unmatched: 7. The germline V gene has CDR1 SQVTM and CDR2 ANQGSEA. The CDR3, as DNA: TGCAGCGTTGAAGATGGTATCGGGGGGGTCCAAGAGACCCAGTACTTC. This encodes CSVEDGIGGVQETQYF. The whole variable domain, filled in from reference TRBV29-1 and TRBJ2-5, reads SAVISQKPSRDICQRGTSLTIQCQVDSQVTMMFWYRQQPGQSLTLIATANQGSEATYESGFVIDKFPISRPNLTFSTLTVSNMSPEDSSIYLCSVEDGIGGVQETQYFGPGTRLLVL.

The J gene is TRBJ1-5, the V gene TRBV19; D is possibly TRBD1 (6 bases). V lost 5 bases to trimming and J lost 5 bases, with 19 bases between them. The germline V gene encodes CDR1 LNHDA and CDR2 SQIVND (reference sequence). CDR3 size: 16 residues. CDR3 residues: CASSQQPTGSYQPQHF. Written as DNA, the CDR3 is TGTGCCAGTAGTCAACAACCTACAGGGAGTTATCAGCCCCAGCATTTT.

This clonotype appeared a few times. The rearrangement uses TRBV7-9 and TRBJ2-7, with D possibly being TRBD2 (5 bases). This CDR3 contains 13 residues. V gave up 0 bases and J gave up 10 bases, with 13 bases separating them. CDR1 SEHNR and CDR2 FQNEAQ come from the germline V gene (reference sequence). Here the CDR3 DNA reads TGTGCCAGCAGCTTAGCGGCTAGCCCGGAACAGTACTTC. Translation gives CASSLAASPEQYF.

In nucleotides, the CDR3 is TGCGCCAGCAGAGGTTTTATGAACACTGAAGCTTTCTTT. This gives the protein CASRGFMNTEAFF. The chain combines TRBV5-1 with TRBJ1-1; D is undetermined. V gave up 5 bases and J gave up 0 bases, with 8 bases separating them. This CDR3 contains 13 residues. Per germline, CDR1 SGHRS and CDR2 YFSETQ.

This clonotype was detected only a few times. This chain joins TRBV3-1 and TRBJ2-2; tentatively, D is TRBD1 or TRBD2 (5 bases each). Germline CDR1 LGHDT, CDR2 YNNKEL (reference sequence). The CDR3 contains 15 residues. Trimming removed 5 bases at V and 1 base at J, with 11 bases between. CDR3 nucleotide sequence: TGTGCCAGCAGCATGTGGGGGAGGAACACCGGGGAGCTGTTTTTT. It specifies CASSMWGRNTGELFF.

This chain connects TRBV27 to TRBJ2-5, with 10 bases fitting TRBD1. Germline loops: CDR1 MNHEY, CDR2 SMNVEV (reference sequence). CDR3 length equals 15 residues. V lost 1 base to trimming and J lost 3 bases; unmatched junction nucleotides: 2. CDR3 sequence: CASSLLGTGEETQYF. The DNA of the CDR3 is TGTGCCAGCAGTTTATTAGGGACAGGGGAAGAGACCCAGTACTTC.

The sample holds a few counts of this clonotype. The V call is TRBV6-6, the J call TRBJ1-5; 12 bases line up with TRBD1. Germline trimming cut 5 bases from V and 8 bases from J; bases unmatched to any gene: 10. Germline V lookup: CDR1 MNHNY, CDR2 SVGAGI (reference sequence). This CDR3 is 16 amino acids long. CDR3 coding DNA: TGTGCCAGCAGTCTACCGGGACAGGGGGCGGAGAAGCCCCAGCATTTT. Amino acid sequence: CASSLPGQGAEKPQHF.

The chain carries TRBV5-1 and TRBJ2-3, with D hard to call. The CDR3 length is 17 residues. Per the germline V gene, CDR1 is SGHRS and CDR2 is YFSETQ. V lost 0 bases to trimming and J lost 1 base, with 15 bases between them. CDR3 residues: CASSLGPLLGGTDTQYF. For the CDR3, the DNA is TGCGCCAGCAGCTTGGGCCCACTCCTAGGAGGCACAGATACGCAGTATTTT. Looking up the rest from reference TRBV5-1 and TRBJ2-3 gives the full variable domain: KAGVTQTPRYLIKTRGQQVTLSCSPISGHRSVSWYQQTPGQGLQFLFEYFSETQRNKGNFPGRFSGRQFSNSRSEMNVSTLELGDSALYLCASSLGPLLGGTDTQYFGPGTRLTVL.